A selection of T cell receptor beta chains follows, all from one sample in a study of T cell changes during pregnancy in multiple sclerosis. Generated by immunoSEQ multiplex PCR, the TCRdb table keeps only in-frame clones and is missing some. The sample yields tens of thousands of clones, more than 75% seen once. The sequencing here drew on CD8+ T cells from peripheral blood mononuclear cells, taken before pregnancy. These receptor sequences come from a female donor with multiple sclerosis, enrolled in a pregnancy study. Each CDR3 is given without its conserved first and last residue. Fields, in order: J gene, V gene, CDR3 protein.

TRBJ1-2,TRBV4-1,ASSQVRTGNYGYT
TRBJ2-3,TRBV9,ASSVRGLANILDTQY
TRBJ1-5,TRBV19,ASRGGSYSNQPQH
TRBJ2-1,TRBV9,ASGGTSGNEQF
TRBJ2-5,TRBV4-1,ASSKDRGLSQTQY
TRBJ2-1,TRBV2,AGVGGNEQF
TRBJ2-3,TRBV9,ASSVDASGTYTDTQY
TRBJ2-7,TRBV1,TSSQDPTGLAGVCEQY
TRBJ2-1,TRBV10-3,AISESGGPYAEQF
TRBJ1-1,TRBV7-9,ASSLDMIREAF